A selection of T cell receptor beta chains follows, all from one sample in a study of T cell responses to AZD1222 COVID-19 vaccine. Here immunoSEQ multiplex PCR was the method, and the copy in TCRdb shows in-frame clones only, minus some. In the table there are over 100,000 clones, around 90% of which are singletons. This sample comprised peripheral blood, obtained on day 0 of AZD1222 vaccination. The receptors were sampled from an adult in good health. The CDR3 runs from the conserved cysteine through the conserved F or W. The D gene is left open where the match is weak. Some rows have no size entry. The others give once, few or many, or a class for an expanded clone.

>TRBV30|.|.|TRBJ2-7
CAWSYGLFYEQYF
TGTGCCTGGAGTTATGGCCTTTTCTACGAGCAGTACTTC
>TRBV6-5|.|once|TRBJ2-2
CASTRGARNTGELFF
TGTGCCAGCACCCGGGGGGCCAGAAACACCGGGGAGCTGTTTTTT
>TRBV2|.|.|TRBJ1-1
CASSRGLEAFF
TGTGCCAGCAGTCGGGGGTTAGAAGCTTTCTTT
>TRBV5-1|.|.|TRBJ1-6
CASSLVVGRVGSPLHF
TGCGCCAGCAGCTTGGTTGTAGGGAGAGTCGGATCACCCCTCCACTTT
>TRBV6-6|.|.|TRBJ2-7
CASSLRADRKYSGYEQYF
TGTGCCAGCAGTCTTCGCGCCGACAGAAAGTATTCCGGCTACGAGCAGTACTTC
>TRBV19|.|.|TRBJ2-7
CASSAGRAVEQYF
TGTGCCAGTAGTGCGGGCCGGGCAGTCGAGCAGTACTTC
>TRBV5-1|TRBD1|once|TRBJ2-7
CASSLGDRGFYEQYF
TGCGCCAGCAGCTTAGGGGACAGGGGATTCTACGAGCAGTACTTC
>TRBV12-3/TRBV12-4|.|.|TRBJ1-5
CASSSSQPQHF
TGTGCCAGCAGTTCAAGTCAGCCCCAGCATTTT
>TRBV5-1|.|.|TRBJ1-4
CASSLDPATNEKLFF
TGCGCCAGCAGCTTGGACCCAGCAACTAATGAAAAACTGTTTTTT
>TRBV29-1|.|.|TRBJ1-2
CSVDFDSPNYGYTF
TGCAGCGTCGATTTTGACAGCCCTAACTATGGCTACACCTTC
>TRBV7-3|TRBD2|.|TRBJ2-2
CASSLKRGVNTGELFF
TGTGCCAGCAGCCTTAAGCGGGGGGTTAACACCGGGGAGCTGTTTTTT
>TRBV27|.|.|TRBJ2-2
CASSQMLTGIDPGELFF
TGTGCCAGCAGTCAAATGTTGACGGGTATCGATCCCGGGGAGCTGTTTTTT
>TRBV29-1|.|.|TRBJ2-7
CSVTSPPYEQYF
TGCAGCGTTACCTCCCCCCCCTACGAGCAGTACTTC
>TRBV18|TRBD1|.|TRBJ2-5
CASSPYRDSQETQYF
TGTGCCAGCTCACCTTACAGGGACAGTCAAGAGACCCAGTACTTC
>TRBV27|.|.|TRBJ2-7
CASSPRVGAYEQYF
TGTGCCAGCAGTCCCAGGGTAGGAGCCTACGAGCAGTACTTC
>TRBV20-1|TRBD1|.|TRBJ1-1
CSAGDRAEAFF
TGCAGTGCTGGGGACAGGGCTGAAGCTTTCTTT
>TRBV30|TRBD1|.|TRBJ1-2
CAWSRWAGGIAGYGYTF
TGTGCCTGGAGTAGGTGGGCAGGGGGTATTGCAGGCTATGGCTACACCTTC
>TRBV11-2|TRBD1|once|TRBJ1-2
CASSRDRGGGYTF
TGTGCCAGCAGCAGGGACAGGGGTGGTGGCTACACCTTC
>TRBV7-2|.|once|TRBJ1-2
CASSATGSYGYTF
TGTGCCAGCAGCGCAACAGGGTCCTATGGCTACACCTTC
>TRBV5-5|.|.|TRBJ1-2
CASSLEMAVSSYTF
TGTGCCAGCAGCTTGGAGATGGCAGTGTCGAGCTACACCTTC
>TRBV5-1|.|once|TRBJ1-6
CASSFEGSYNSPLHF
TGCGCCAGCAGCTTCGAGGGCTCCTATAATTCACCCCTCCACTTT
>TRBV10-3|.|.|TRBJ1-2
CAISEQENKGYGYTF
TGTGCCATCAGTGAGCAGGAAAATAAAGGGTATGGCTACACCTTC
>TRBV5-4|TRBD1|.|TRBJ1-1
CASSPTGGGTEAFF
TGTGCCAGCAGCCCAACAGGGGGTGGGACTGAAGCTTTCTTT
>TRBV5-1|TRBD1|.|TRBJ1-5
CASSLGTGFSNQPQHF
TGCGCCAGCAGCTTGGGGACAGGCTTTAGCAATCAGCCCCAGCATTTT
>TRBV19|.|.|TRBJ2-7
CASSNGAAQNPEQYF
TGTGCCAGTAGTAATGGGGCAGCACAGAATCCCGAGCAGTACTTC
>TRBV4-2|.|once|TRBJ1-1
CASSPGLRDWDTEAFF
TGTGCCAGCAGCCCGGGACTCCGGGATTGGGACACTGAAGCTTTCTTT